This T cell receptor beta chain was recovered during a study of shared clonotypes between healthy human individuals (dated by TCRdb to 2018 to 2020). Regarding the research as a whole: The cohort comprised a couple of women and a few men aged 18 to 49 years. To estimate repertoire size and how much clonotypes are shared between individuals, the study performed deep sequencing of blood TCR repertoires from a few healthy adults. For each donor, CD4 naive and CD4 memory were each given three plates, CD8 naive was given two plates, and CD8 memory was given one plate. To increase sequencing depth and limit assay-specific biases, TCR repertoire library preparation and sequencing were carried out by different laboratories using diverse techniques. Between about 0.8 and 9 billion PBMCs per donor were obtained by leukapheresis. Beyond this particular receptor, the publication reports: Pairwise subsampling led to the expectation that sequencing depth would affect the degree of clonotype sharing among donors. About 5% of naive CD4, 3.5% of naive CD8, around 2.3% of memory CD4, and around 0.42% of memory CD8 clonotypes were shared across several donors. Because the study included only a small number of donors, the genetic and exposure-history diversity represented was limited. Sampling was restricted to blood, and TCR repertoires in tissues likely differ from the TCR repertoires found in blood. Naive subsets generally had larger estimated clonotype richness than memory subsets. Compared with non-shared clonotypes, the clonotypes found in all four sorted-subset donors had higher generation probabilities. Incomplete sequencing was indicated by rarefaction of sorted-subset datasets, despite the large sequencing depth.

The donors were healthy, HIV-negative adults with no recently reported acute infections or vaccinations. All donors were Caucasian adults living in Nashville, Tennessee, USA. Magnetic negative selection was used to enrich CD4+ T cells, after which naive cells were positively selected on CD45RA and the negative fraction became the memory subset. Blood was collected by leukapheresis, and PBMCs were isolated by Ficoll-Histopaque density gradient centrifugation and then cryopreserved in liquid nitrogen vapor phase. Analytical flow cytometry was used to check the purity and quantity of each magnetically sorted T cell population. From each sorted fraction, genomic DNA was isolated and quantified by UV absorbance on a Nanodrop 2000c. TCR CDR3 regions were amplified from genomic DNA by multiplex PCR using the deep immunoSEQ assay. Genomic DNA extracted from each cell subset was distributed evenly over all wells of several immunoSEQ 96-well plates, and each plate served as one replicate. For sorted subsets, each replicate PCR was loaded with roughly 0.2 ug genomic DNA, equivalent to about 33,000 T cell genomes. Purified libraries were measured with a Qubit 3.0 fluorometer, size-checked on a Bioanalyzer 2100, and measured again with the KAPA Library Quantification kit. Each immunoSEQ 96-well plate was sequenced on its own single-read 150-cycle Illumina NextSeq 550 flow cell. The authors' analysis ran thus. Because the immunoSEQ output held only junctional sequences and lacked quality scores, the filtering could not match the filtering applied to full-length reads. To assign V/J genes and CDR3, sequences were annotated using PyIR, a Python wrapper for IgBLAST v1.9, with IMGT germline references. Reads with weak V/J assignments (E-value above 1e-6), missing CDR3, stop codons, out-of-frame junctions, or ambiguous translated residues were removed. V3J clonotypes were defined by identical inferred V gene, J gene, and CDR3 amino acid sequence. Percentage overlap between repertoires was computed as shared unique clonotypes divided by the size of the smaller repertoire. Three approaches were used to assess repertoire richness: RTK rarefaction, the Chao1 estimator, and Recon v2.1 estimates of unobserved clonotypes. Generation probabilities were computed with OLGA for all TCRbeta clonotypes obtained by the gDNA method from several donors. Entries here come from immuneACCESS through TCRdb and include only in-frame sequences with V and J called. Some clones fail to appear in such tables; in the studies checked, an unresolved V gene covers under half of the shortfall, and the cause of the remainder is unknown. V, J and clone size are those of that table, while D and trimming were read from the DNA. The sample includes approximately 2.3 million clones, with just over 90% observed a single time. Together, the top ten hold 0.3% to 0.4% of the sample.

On this clone: Its antigen is not yet known. Nothing much larger sits one base from this clone, and base qualities are not available.

The CDR1 and CDR2 encoded by the germline V gene are MNHNS and SASEGT. The CDR3 spans 15 residues, from the cysteine through the phenylalanine. Kept here is only the CDR3 DNA, which spans 45 bases and is read in frame from base 1. Trimming removed 7 bases from V and 3 bases from J, leaving 18 bases between the germline ends. The specimen sequenced was naive CD4+ T cells from PBMCs. The cell subset or site label of this sample denotes: CD45RA+ positively selected. The V gene is TRBV6-1 and the J gene is TRBJ1-1; the D gene is not confidently resolved. This clonotype was sampled from a young man in good health. Some clones in this sample may be carry-over from other donors' samples. The CDR3 protein is CASTTVEVRDTEAFF. In nucleotides, the sequence is TGTGCCAGCACCACAGTAGAGGTACGAGACACTGAAGCTTTCTTT.